The clone carrying this T cell receptor (beta chain) was detected only once. This table comes from immunoSEQ multiplex PCR, and its TCRdb copy is limited to in-frame clones, with some not included. This table has approximately 88,000 clones, around 80% appearing once. The data belong to a study of blood T cell repertoires in COVID-19. Study in general: PBMCs, B-cell-depleted T cells, or T cells provided the cDNA or gDNA that made up the material.

This CDR3 has 15 amino acids. Germline values: CDR1 SGHKS, CDR2 YYEKEE (reference sequence). The V gene end was trimmed by 5 bases and the J gene end by 5 bases; junction bases not matched to a gene: 9. The source material was peripheral blood. The sequence was obtained from a man in his forties or fifties who had recovered from COVID-19. The chain recombines TRBV5-5 with TRBJ2-1; 8 bases match TRBD2. The CDR3 region has the DNA TGTGCCAGCAGTTTTAGCGGGGATAGAAACAATGAGCAGTTCTTC. Residues: CASSFSGDRNNEQFF.